One and the same sample provided the 21 T cell receptor beta chains below, sequenced in a study of human T cells and chemical hapten exposure. Unseparated into fractions, whole blood served as the source from which total RNA was extracted. TCRdb itself ran the 5' RACE reads through MiXCR, one entry per CDR3 protein. The repertoire includes 130,000 or so distinct CDR3 sequences, around 4% of them detected once, and about 1.3% sits in the top ten. The source of these receptors is a female donor in good health.

This clonotype was recorded many times. V and J are TRBV7-2 and TRBJ1-1; no firm D call. In germline, CDR1 is SGHTA, CDR2 FQGNSA. The CDR3 sequence is 14 residues long. The V and J ends lost 5 bases and 7 bases respectively, with 17 bases between them. Written as DNA, the CDR3 is TGTGCCAGCAGCCTAGATACGAGGCAGAGTGAAGCTTTCTTT. It is translated as CASSLDTRQSEAFF.

The sample holds many counts of this clonotype. The chain is built from TRBV11-2 and TRBJ2-7, with 8 bases matching TRBD1. V shed 0 bases and J 5 bases; nucleotides not matched to a gene: 3. This CDR3 has 14 amino acids. Germline CDR1 reads SGHAT; CDR2 reads FQNNGV. CDR3 bases: TGTGCCAGCAGCTTAGATGCAGGGGGCGACGAGCAGTACTTC. Protein: CASSLDAGGDEQYF.

The V gene is TRBV5-4, the J gene TRBJ1-1; D is possibly TRBD1 (5 bases). V lost 0 bases, J lost 1 base, and 16 bases lay in between. The CDR3 contains 17 residues. Germline CDR1 and CDR2: SGHNT and YYREEE (reference sequence). In nucleotides, the CDR3 is TGTGCCAGCAGCTTGGCCAAGGGTGGGGGGGAGAACACTGAAGCTTTCTTT. It is translated as CASSLAKGGGENTEAFF.

There are many counts of this clonotype. V and J are TRBV14 and TRBJ2-1; D not resolved. CDR3 size: 13 residues. Deletions cut 0 bases from V and 9 bases from J, with 9 bases between. CDR1 is SGHDN and CDR2 is FVKESK in the germline V gene. CDR3 bases: TGTGCCAGCAGCCAAGAACTCATGGGTGAGCAGTTCTTC. Encoded protein: CASSQELMGEQFF.

The sample holds a few counts of this clonotype. V gene TRBV4-2 combines with J gene TRBJ2-2; either TRBD1 or TRBD2 may supply D (5 bases each). CDR3 length equals 16 residues. CDR1 LGHNA and CDR2 YNFKEQ come from the germline V gene. Trimming left V 4 bases short and J 4 bases short, with 16 bases between. CDR3: CASSPERGLGTGELFF. CDR3 nucleotide sequence: TGTGCCAGCAGCCCCGAACGGGGCTTGGGCACCGGGGAGCTGTTTTTT.

This clonotype was found a few times. The V gene is TRBV5-4, the J gene TRBJ2-2; 9 nucleotides match TRBD2. Unmatched junction bases numbered 6, after V lost 3 bases and J lost 3 bases. This CDR3 region has 16 residues. Germline values: CDR1 SGHNT, CDR2 YYREEE (reference sequence). The CDR3 is CASSSQRGADTGELFF. CDR3 DNA sequence: TGTGCCAGCAGCTCACAGCGGGGGGCCGACACCGGGGAGCTGTTTTTT.

The sample holds a few counts of this clonotype. V and J are TRBV6-2 or TRBV6-3 and TRBJ2-5; 8 nucleotides align to TRBD2. Trimming removed 5 bases from V and 4 bases from J; junction bases left unmatched: 6. The CDR3 sequence is 14 residues long. CDR1 and CDR2 (germline): MNHEY, SVGEGT. Written as DNA, the CDR3 is TGTGCCAGCAGTCCCGGACTAGCTCTAGAGACCCAGTACTTC. The encoded protein is CASSPGLALETQYF.

This clonotype was detected many times. This chain connects TRBV7-9 to TRBJ1-1; D is possibly TRBD1 (6 bases). Germline V CDR1 and CDR2: SEHNR, FQNEAQ (reference sequence). V was cut by 11 bases and J by 5 bases, with 15 bases left in between. The CDR3 loop spans 12 amino acids. CDR3 sequence reads: CAHGQRGTEAFF. CDR3 nucleotides: TGTGCCCACGGACAGAGGGGGACTGAAGCTTTCTTT.

This clonotype was recorded at least ten times. The J gene is TRBJ2-1, the V gene TRBV5-1; the D gene is possibly TRBD2 (6 bases). Per germline, CDR1 SGHRS and CDR2 YFSETQ. The CDR3 is made up of 20 amino acids. V was trimmed by 4 bases and J by 4 bases, leaving 30 bases between them. This chain's CDR3 is CASSPSSVGGTPGGYNEQFF. The CDR3 DNA follows: TGCGCCAGCAGCCCTAGCTCGGTTGGGGGGACCCCCGGCGGTTACAATGAGCAGTTCTTC.

This clonotype was seen repeatedly, ten times or more. The genes are TRBV10-3 and TRBJ1-5; D may be TRBD1 (5 bases). The ends were cut back, 0 bases at V and 1 base at J, with 7 bases in the middle. The CDR3 extends over 15 amino acids. Looked up from germline, CDR1 is ENHRY and CDR2 is SYGVKD. The CDR3 protein is CAISESGGSNQPQHF. CDR3 coding DNA: TGTGCCATCAGTGAGTCTGGGGGAAGCAATCAGCCCCAGCATTTT.

This clonotype appeared many times. This chain links TRBV4-2 with TRBJ2-7; maybe TRBD2 (6 bases). V was cut by 0 bases and J by 2 bases, with 17 bases left in between. Germline V lookup: CDR1 LGHNA, CDR2 YNFKEQ. The CDR3 contains 17 residues. Written as DNA, the CDR3 is TGTGCCAGCAGCCAAGATTTTTGGTCTAGCGACACCTACGAGCAGTACTTC. Translated, it gives CASSQDFWSSDTYEQYF.

This clonotype was counted only a few times. The chain is built from TRBV11-2 and TRBJ2-5, with D perhaps matching TRBD2 (5 bases). The V end was cut by 3 bases, the J end by 3 bases, with 11 bases between. The germline V gene has CDR1 SGHAT and CDR2 FQNNGV. CDR3 length: 14 residues. This chain's CDR3 is CASSLTRGKETQYF. The CDR3 DNA follows: TGTGCCAGCAGCTTGACTCGGGGAAAAGAGACCCAGTACTTC.

This clonotype was seen just once. Just one base apart from a much larger clone, this may be a read error. This chain connects TRBV12-3 or TRBV12-4 to TRBJ1-6, with TRBD1 as a possible D gene (5 bases). V lost 5 bases to trimming and J lost 7 bases, with 12 bases between them. The CDR3 extends over 14 amino acids. Written as DNA, the CDR3 is TGTGCCAGCAGTCCGGGACGGTGCAATTCACCCCTCCACTTT. This sequence encodes CASSPGRCNSPLHF.

This clonotype was counted at least ten times. V is TRBV12-3 or TRBV12-4 and J is TRBJ2-1, with a weak D call TRBD1 (5 bases). This CDR3 is built from 12 residues. With 5 bases removed from V and 7 bases from J, the gap between germline ends came to 9 bases. CDR3 DNA: TGTGCCAGCAGTCCATCAGGGAATGAGCAGTTCTTC. Residues: CASSPSGNEQFF.

The chain links TRBV7-9 to TRBJ2-6, with unresolved D. Germline assignment: CDR1 SEHNR and CDR2 FQNEAQ (reference sequence). This CDR3 comprises 15 residues. V was pared by 8 bases and J by 1 base, with 12 bases between. The CDR3 sequence: CASLQGVSGANVLTF. CDR3 in DNA: TGTGCCAGCCTCCAAGGTGTGTCTGGGGCCAACGTCCTGACTTTC.

This clonotype was found many times. The V and J genes are TRBV20-1 and TRBJ2-3; the D gene could be TRBD1 or TRBD2 (5 bases each). The CDR3 contains 17 residues. The germline V gene has CDR1 DFQATT and CDR2 SNEGSKA (reference sequence). The V gene lost 5 bases and the J gene lost 0 bases, with 21 bases spanning the gap. DNA for the CDR3: TGCAGTGCTGGGGGATGGGGGAAATCTTCTAGCACAGATACGCAGTATTTT. It codes for CSAGGWGKSSSTDTQYF.

This clonotype was seen ten or more times. The chain joins TRBV5-1 to TRBJ1-6, with 10 bases identical to TRBD1. CDR3 size: 21 residues. Germline CDR1 SGHRS, CDR2 YFSETQ. J lost 7 bases, V lost 2 bases, and 21 bases had no gene match. The CDR3 loop is CASSFAGQGPNVLSNNSPLHF. As DNA, the CDR3 is TGCGCCAGCAGCTTCGCGGGACAGGGGCCGAACGTCCTCTCTAACAATTCACCCCTCCACTTT.

This clonotype was recorded many times. The chain couples TRBV9 to TRBJ2-1, with 9 positions matching TRBD2. The CDR3 has 14 residues. Germline trimming cut 3 bases from V and 3 bases from J; bases unmatched to any gene: 1. Germline-derived CDR1 and CDR2 are SGDLS and YYNGEE. CDR3 nucleotides: TGTGCCAGCAGCGGTAGCGGGGGCTACAATGAGCAGTTCTTC. This translates into CASSGSGGYNEQFF.

The rearrangement links TRBV12-3 or TRBV12-4 to TRBJ2-3, with 7 bases fitting TRBD1. Trimming at V came to 6 bases and at J to 8 bases, leaving 8 bases not matched to a gene. The CDR3 runs 13 residues. Written as DNA, the CDR3 is TGTGCCAGCAGATCGTTTGCAGGGGGTACGCAGTATTTT. It codes for CASRSFAGGTQYF.

The V and J genes are TRBV5-6 and TRBJ2-1, with TRBD1 as a possible D gene (5 bases). V was cut by 9 bases and J by 2 bases, with 12 bases left in between. The V gene's germline CDR1 is SGHDT and CDR2 YYEEEE. The CDR3 loop spans 13 amino acids. The CDR3 nucleotides read TGTGCCACCTCCGACAGCGCCTACAATGAGCAGTTCTTC. Its translation is CATSDSAYNEQFF.

The genes are TRBV25-1 and TRBJ1-6; 7 nucleotides match TRBD1. CDR1 is MGHDK, CDR2 SYGVNS, per germline. This CDR3 region has 12 residues. J was trimmed by 9 bases and V by 8 bases; bases with no gene match: 4. The CDR3 here is CASQTGPSPLHF. The CDR3 region has the DNA TGTGCCAGCCAGACAGGGCCTTCACCCCTCCACTTT.